A single sample is the source of the 27 T cell receptor beta chains below, sequenced in a study of glioma-infiltrating T cells. Amplification of TCR alpha and beta CDR3 regions from RNA used iRepertoire nested multiplex PCR. Using its own MiXCR run on the multiplex PCR reads, TCRdb lists one record per CDR3 protein. The repertoire holds roughly 100,000 distinct CDR3 sequences, with around 28% as singletons. The source material was glioma tissue, nonneoplastic brain tissue, or PBMCs (not recorded which). The receptors here all came from a human donor with low-grade glioma or glioblastoma, undergoing nonglioma brain surgery, or in good health (not recorded which).

The chain has TRBV5-4 and TRBJ2-5; D unresolved. Germline CDR1 reads SGHNT; CDR2 reads YYREEE (reference sequence). Trimming cost V 4 bases and J 2 bases, with 12 bases left between them. This CDR3 has 14 residues. This CDR3 is CASSHSQEQETQYF. The CDR3 DNA reads as TGTGCCAGCAGCCATTCCCAGGAGCAAGAGACCCAGTACTTC.

Of note for this clonotype: A much larger clone is a single base away; this may be a read error. No conserved phenylalanine or tryptophan ends this CDR3, so it is likely a read error. The J gene is TRBJ1-5, the V gene TRBV6-6; a weak D match, TRBD1 (5 bases). The CDR3 sequence is 13 residues long. Per germline, CDR1 MNHNY and CDR2 SVGAGI (reference sequence). V lost 2 bases to trimming and J lost 7 bases, with 9 bases between them. CDR3: CASSYDGGQPQHL. CDR3 DNA: TGTGCCAGCAGTTACGACGGGGGACAGCCCCAGCATCTT.

This clonotype was detected many times. The chain uses TRBV7-2 and TRBJ2-3; the D gene is possibly TRBD2 (7 bases). Per the germline V gene, CDR1 is SGHTA and CDR2 is FQGNSA. Deletions cut 6 bases from V and 5 bases from J, with 18 bases between. The CDR3 is 15 residues long. This chain's CDR3 is CASRNKGGGGDTQYF. CDR3 nucleotides: TGTGCCAGCAGGAATAAAGGCGGGGGCGGAGATACGCAGTATTTT.

V is TRBV29-1 and J is TRBJ2-5; D is uncertain. The germline V gene has CDR1 SQVTM and CDR2 ANQGSEA. There are 10 residues in the CDR3. Trimming stripped 7 bases from V and 1 base from J, with 4 bases between. The CDR3 region is CSALQETQYF. Written as DNA, the CDR3 is TGCAGCGCCCTCCAAGAGACCCAGTACTTC.

V gene TRBV20-1 combines with J gene TRBJ1-2; D unclear. V was cut by 3 bases and J by 5 bases, with 13 bases left in between. The CDR3 has 13 amino acids. CDR1 DFQATT and CDR2 SNEGSKA come from the germline V gene (reference sequence). CDR3 loop: CSARDGRTYGYTF. DNA for the CDR3: TGCAGTGCTAGGGACGGACGGACTTATGGCTACACCTTC.

The CDR3 loop is CAIRLAGYNEQFF. Here the CDR3 DNA reads TGTGCCATCAGACTAGCGGGTTACAATGAGCAGTTCTTC. This rearrangement joins TRBV27 to TRBJ2-1; 10 bases align to TRBD2. The ends lost 10 bases at V and 4 bases at J; junction bases unmatched: 4. The length of the CDR3 is 13 residues. From germline, CDR1 is MNHEY and CDR2 SMNVEV (reference sequence).

Many counts were recorded for this clonotype. V is TRBV20-1 and J is TRBJ2-1; TRBD2 matches at 16 bases. This CDR3 is 16 amino acids long. J gave up 10 bases and V 3 bases, and 9 bases lay outside the gene matches. CDR1 is DFQATT and CDR2 is SNEGSKA in the germline V gene (reference sequence). The CDR3 sequence is CSASRSGLAGGKEQFF. CDR3 DNA sequence: TGCAGTGCTAGTCGATCGGGACTAGCGGGGGGGAAAGAGCAGTTCTTC.

On this clonotype itself: Sequence at one end of the junction differs from germline and may be a read error. V and J are TRBV6-1 and TRBJ2-7, with 8 bases that match TRBD1. There are 14 residues in the CDR3. CDR1 MNHNS and CDR2 SASEGT come from the germline V gene. The CDR3 spells CASSEGTGLYKQYF. For the CDR3, the DNA is TGTGCCAGCAGTGAAGGGACAGGGCTCTACAAGCAGTACTTC.

With regard to this clonotype: A read error may account for a junction end that differs from germline. The chain has TRBV4-3 and TRBJ1-6, with D perhaps matching TRBD1 (5 bases). The CDR3 has 18 amino acids. Germline V gene sequence: CDR1 LGHNA, CDR2 YSLEER. DNA for the CDR3: TGCGCCAACAGCCAAGATGAGTTTGCAGGGTTCTACAATTCACACCTCCGCTTT. This sequence encodes CANSQDEFAGFYNSHLRF.

The genes are TRBV6-1 and TRBJ2-5; D gene uncertain. The CDR3 sequence is 13 residues long. V was clipped by 5 bases and J by 2 bases, with 9 bases between them. Germline CDR1 and CDR2: MNHNS and SASEGT. The CDR3 loop is CASSFRYQETQYF. The CDR3 nucleotides read TGTGCCAGCAGTTTTCGGTATCAAGAGACCCAGTACTTC.

On this clonotype itself: This may come from a read error, since a much larger clone is one base off. The chain combines TRBV28 with TRBJ2-7; TRBD2 matches at 9 bases. V shed 9 bases and J 4 bases; nucleotides not matched to a gene: 13. CDR3 length: 15 amino acids. CDR1 MDHEN and CDR2 SYDVKM come from the germline V gene. CDR3 sequence reads: CARSTAGGPMYEQYF. The CDR3 DNA is TGTGCCAGGTCCACGGCGGGGGGGCCTATGTACGAGCAGTACTTC.

The chain carries TRBV3-1 and TRBJ2-1; 11 nucleotides agree with TRBD2. The CDR3 has 13 residues. Germline CDR1 reads LGHDT; CDR2 reads YNNKEL (reference sequence). With 11 bases clipped from V and 9 bases from J, the junction kept 9 bases outside the gene matches. CDR3 in amino acids: CASWTSGRIEQFF. The DNA of the CDR3 is TGTGCCTCCTGGACTAGCGGGCGCATTGAGCAGTTCTTC.

This sequence joins TRBV28 and TRBJ1-1, with a possible D match to TRBD1 (6 bases). Germline V gene sequence: CDR1 MDHEN, CDR2 SYDVKM. CDR3 length: 15 amino acids. Trimming pared 5 bases from V and 2 bases from J, leaving 15 bases between. Written as DNA, the CDR3 is TGTGCCAGCAGTCCCCGGGACATAACTAACACTGAAGCTTTCTTT. Encoded protein: CASSPRDITNTEAFF.

This clonotype was seen repeatedly, ten times or more. This rearrangement joins TRBV7-9 to TRBJ1-5, with 7 bases identical to TRBD1. V lost 1 base and J lost 0; bases outside the gene matches: 0. The CDR3 has 15 residues. Germline V CDR1 and CDR2: SEHNR, FQNEAQ (reference sequence). The CDR3 nucleotides are TGTGCCAGCAGCTTAGGGGACAGTAGCAATCAGCCCCAGCATTTT. This codes for CASSLGDSSNQPQHF.

This clonotype was seen many times. V and J are TRBV7-6 and TRBJ2-5; 13 bases fit TRBD2. The CDR3 length is 16 residues. Germline assignment: CDR1 SGHVS and CDR2 FNYEAQ. With V trimmed by 2 bases and J by 5 bases, 5 bases remained unmatched. DNA of the CDR3: TGTGCCAGCAGCTTAACTAGCGGGGGGGCTATTGAGACCCAGTACTTC. Its protein product is CASSLTSGGAIETQYF.

This clonotype was found a few times. The rearrangement uses TRBV6-6 and TRBJ2-1; 10 bases are a match to TRBD2. Germline CDR1 reads MNHNY; CDR2 reads SVGAGI (reference sequence). V lost 2 bases to trimming and J lost 10 bases; unmatched junction nucleotides: 11. The length of the CDR3 is 16 residues. This CDR3 is CASSYGLADIFSEQFF. In DNA form, the CDR3 reads TGTGCCAGCAGTTACGGACTAGCGGATATCTTCTCGGAGCAGTTCTTC.

This clonotype has a count of ten or more. The J gene is TRBJ1-2, the V gene TRBV7-6; TRBD1 might be the D (5 bases). The CDR3 loop spans 14 amino acids. Trimming removed 5 bases from V and 3 bases from J, with 13 bases in between. Germline V lookup: CDR1 SGHVS, CDR2 FNYEAQ. The CDR3 coding sequence is TGTGCCAGCAGCCGAGGGGACCTTTACTATGGCTACACCTTC. Protein product: CASSRGDLYYGYTF.

The CDR3 spells CASSQDGGLGNTIYF. CDR3 bases: TGCGCCAGCAGCCAAGATGGGGGACTGGGAAACACCATATATTTT. This rearrangement joins TRBV4-3 to TRBJ1-3; tentative D call: TRBD1 (5 bases). This CDR3 contains 15 residues. Trimming removed 0 bases from V and 4 bases from J, with 10 bases in between. Germline V gene sequence: CDR1 LGHNA, CDR2 YSLEER.

V gene TRBV20-1 combines with J gene TRBJ1-6, with no clear D. The length of the CDR3 is 14 residues. Trimming stripped 0 bases from V and 14 bases from J, with 17 bases between. Germline V CDR1 and CDR2: DFQATT, SNEGSKA (reference sequence). CDR3 residues: CSARDGVRNSSLHF. The CDR3 region has the DNA TGCAGTGCTAGAGATGGCGTGCGGAACTCATCCCTCCACTTT.

This clonotype was observed many times. This rearrangement joins TRBV9 to TRBJ1-3; D gene ambiguous. V lost 1 base and J 4 bases, leaving 6 bases between the germline ends. The CDR3 spans 13 residues. Looked up from germline, CDR1 is SGDLS and CDR2 is YYNGEE. This CDR3 is CASSVSPGNTIYF. As DNA, the CDR3 is TGTGCCAGCAGCGTATCCCCAGGAAACACCATATATTTT.

The chain uses TRBV28 and TRBJ1-2, with D possibly being TRBD1 (5 bases). The CDR3 sequence is 13 residues long. CDR1 and CDR2 from the germline V gene are MDHEN and SYDVKM. V gave up 7 bases and J gave up 4 bases, with 13 bases separating them. CDR3 loop: CASTPDMAYGYTF. CDR3 DNA sequence: TGTGCCAGCACCCCGGACATGGCCTATGGCTACACCTTC.

In its sample, this clonotype was seen many times. In DNA form, the CDR3 reads TGTGCCAGCAGCCTATCGGGGGTAAGCAATCAGCCCCAGCATTTT. Its translation is CASSLSGVSNQPQHF. The V and J genes are TRBV6-1 and TRBJ1-5; D might be TRBD1 (5 bases). The CDR3 consists of 15 residues. The V gene's germline CDR1 is MNHNS and CDR2 SASEGT. With 6 bases removed from V and 1 base from J, the gap between germline ends came to 13 bases.

This clonotype has at least ten counts. This chain connects TRBV27 to TRBJ2-1; 7 positions agree with TRBD2. The CDR3 has 15 residues. V lost 5 bases to trimming and J lost 8 bases; unmatched junction nucleotides: 12. Germline V CDR1 and CDR2: MNHEY, SMNVEV (reference sequence). As DNA, the CDR3 is TGTGCCAGCAGTCACCGGGACTACGCCAGCTATGAGCAGTTCTTC. Protein product: CASSHRDYASYEQFF.

This clonotype was recorded many times. The chain links TRBV14 to TRBJ1-1; tentatively, D is TRBD1 (6 bases). Germline lookup yields CDR1 SGHDN and CDR2 FVKESK. This CDR3 has 14 residues. The V end was cut by 4 bases, the J end by 0 bases, with 9 bases between. The CDR3 loop reads CASSRDNVNTEAFF. In DNA form, the CDR3 reads TGTGCCAGCAGCCGGGACAACGTGAACACTGAAGCTTTCTTT.

This clonotype was recorded at least ten times. The chain is built from TRBV18 and TRBJ2-3; tentatively, D is TRBD2 (6 bases). Trimming pared 5 bases from V and 8 bases from J, leaving 14 bases between. This CDR3 spans 13 amino acids. Germline V lookup: CDR1 KGHSH, CDR2 LQKENI. The CDR3 sequence is CASSGGAGSTQYF. The CDR3 coding sequence is TGTGCCAGCTCAGGTGGAGCGGGTTCTACGCAGTATTTT.

This clonotype has only a few counts. Being one base from a much bigger clone, this may be a read error. The chain joins TRBV27 to TRBJ1-3; D unresolved. V dropped 5 bases and J dropped 5 bases, with 10 bases sitting between them. This CDR3 is 13 amino acids long. CDR1 is MNHEY, CDR2 SMNVEV, per germline (reference sequence). CDR3 bases: TGTGCCAGCAGTCCCCAGCCGCGAAACACCATATATTTT. It is translated as CASSPQPRNTIYF.

This clonotype showed up many times. The chain recombines TRBV27 with TRBJ1-2; 7 bases are a match to TRBD1. J gave up 5 bases and V 6 bases, and 6 bases lay outside the gene matches. The CDR3 has 13 amino acids. Germline V lookup: CDR1 MNHEY, CDR2 SMNVEV (reference sequence). The CDR3 sequence is CASRTTGKYGYTF. CDR3 nucleotides: TGTGCCAGCAGGACGACAGGGAAATATGGCTACACCTTC.